The 25 T cell receptor beta chains given below trace back to one sample, sequenced in a study of cytomegalovirus exposure and HLA in healthy donors. The PCR made use of 60 Vbeta and 13 Jbeta primers. Sequenced by immunoSEQ multiplex PCR; TCRdb stores in-frame clones only, minus some. The table records 150,000 to 200,000 clones, roughly 77% of them present only once. The sequencing input was PBMCs. The receptors were gathered from a man between 40 and 49 years old in good health and CMV-seropositive.

For this clone: The same CDR3 is also encoded by other DNA sequences in this sample. The J gene is TRBJ2-5, the V gene TRBV5-1; weak D call: TRBD2 (6 bases). The V end was cut by 4 bases, the J end by 2 bases, with 9 bases between. The length of the CDR3 is 13 residues. The germline CDR1 and CDR2 sequences are SGHRS and YFSETQ. This CDR3 reads CASSLRGQETQYF. The CDR3 DNA sequence: TGCGCCAGCAGCCTCCGGGGGCAAGAGACCCAGTACTTC.

The rearrangement joins TRBV30 to TRBJ1-2; 9 nucleotides line up with TRBD1. The germline V gene has CDR1 GTSNPN and CDR2 SVGIG (reference sequence). The CDR3 runs 11 residues. V was pared by 5 bases and J by 8 bases, with 3 bases of the junction left unmatched. The CDR3 spells CAWGQGTGYTF. The DNA for the CDR3 is TGTGCCTGGGGACAGGGGACCGGCTACACCTTC. Together with reference TRBV30 and TRBJ1-2, the CDR3 gives the full variable domain: SQTIHQWPATLVQPVGSPLSLECTVEGTSNPNLYWYRQAAGRGLQLLFYSVGIGQISSEVPQNLSASRPQDRQFILSSKKLLLSDSGFYLCAWGQGTGYTFGSGTRLTVV.

This clone was found once. The chain joins TRBV9 to TRBJ2-1; 13 bases align to TRBD2. The CDR3 sequence is 19 residues long. V was clipped by 3 bases and J by 3 bases; unmatched bases: 12. CDR1 SGDLS and CDR2 YYNGEE come from the germline V gene. CDR3 protein: CASSAHILLAGGDYNEQFF. Written as DNA, the CDR3 is TGTGCCAGCAGCGCCCATATTCTACTAGCGGGAGGGGACTACAATGAGCAGTTCTTC.

The chain joins TRBV7-2 to TRBJ2-7, with 9 bases that match TRBD1. CDR1 and CDR2 (germline): SGHTA, FQGNSA. Unmatched junction bases numbered 6, after V lost 4 bases and J lost 5 bases. The CDR3 is 14 residues long. CDR3 sequence reads: CASSSDRGENEQYF. Written as DNA, the CDR3 is TGTGCCAGCAGCTCAGACAGGGGGGAGAACGAGCAGTACTTC. Using reference TRBV7-2 and TRBJ2-7 for the parts outside the CDR3, the full variable domain is GAGVSQSPSNKVTEKGKDVELRCDPISGHTALYWYRQSLGQGLEFLIYFQGNSAPDKSGLPSDRFSAERTGGSVSTLTIQRTQQEDSAVYLCASSSDRGENEQYFGPGTRLTVT.

This clone was seen only once. The rearrangement links TRBV7-2 to TRBJ2-1; 10 bases agree with TRBD2. CDR3 length equals 16 residues. J was trimmed by 7 bases and V by 4 bases; bases with no gene match: 10. In germline, CDR1 is SGHTA, CDR2 FQGNSA. For the CDR3, the DNA is TGTGCCAGCAGCTACCCTAGCGGGAGTGGTAGGAATGAGCAGTTCTTC. As protein: CASSYPSGSGRNEQFF. Based on the CDR3 plus reference TRBV7-2 and TRBJ2-1, the full variable domain is GAGVSQSPSNKVTEKGKDVELRCDPISGHTALYWYRQSLGQGLEFLIYFQGNSAPDKSGLPSDRFSAERTGGSVSTLTIQRTQQEDSAVYLCASSYPSGSGRNEQFFGPGTRLTVL.

The chain employs TRBV19 and TRBJ1-5, with D maybe TRBD1 (6 bases). The V gene's germline CDR1 is LNHDA and CDR2 SQIVND (reference sequence). The V and J ends lost 1 base and 4 bases respectively, with 8 bases between them. The CDR3 runs 14 residues. The CDR3 spells CASSIAQGNQPQHF. The CDR3, as DNA: TGTGCCAGTAGTATAGCCCAGGGGAATCAGCCCCAGCATTTT.

The CDR3 DNA is TGCAGCGTTGAAGGGGTAGCGGGGGCCAACGTCCTGACTTTC. Its protein is CSVEGVAGANVLTF. V usage is TRBV29-1 and J usage is TRBJ2-6; tentatively, D is TRBD2 (5 bases). CDR3 length: 14 amino acids. The ends were cut back, 1 base at V and 4 bases at J, with 8 bases in the middle. Germline-derived CDR1 and CDR2 are SQVTM and ANQGSEA.

The genes are TRBV7-8 and TRBJ2-7; 9 nucleotides agree with TRBD1. With V trimmed by 0 bases and J by 0 bases, 6 bases remained unmatched. The germline V gene encodes CDR1 SGHVS and CDR2 FQNEAQ. This CDR3 has 17 amino acids. The CDR3 DNA is TGTGCCAGCAGCTTAGCGGGAGGACAGGGGTACTCCTACGAGCAGTACTTC. Amino acid sequence: CASSLAGGQGYSYEQYF.

This chain uses TRBV12-5 with TRBJ1-2; 9 bases agree with TRBD1. Germline CDR1 is LGHNT and CDR2 is FRNRAP. The junction had 21 bases not matched to a gene; V was cut back by 4 bases and J by 3 bases. This CDR3 is built from 20 residues. The CDR3, as DNA: TGTGCTAGTGGTTCGTCGTACGTCTTCCTTGGGACAGGGATAGACTATGGCTACACCTTC. This translates into CASGSSYVFLGTGIDYGYTF.

In DNA form, the CDR3 reads TGTGCCAGCAGCCCAACCGGGACTAGCGGGATTACAGATACGCAGTATTTT. It yields the protein CASSPTGTSGITDTQYF. The chain links TRBV7-9 to TRBJ2-3; 13 nucleotides align to TRBD2. The CDR3 covers 17 residues. Germline CDR1 SEHNR, CDR2 FQNEAQ (reference sequence). V lost 5 bases and J lost 3; bases outside the gene matches: 8.

V is TRBV2 and J is TRBJ1-1; 7 nucleotides align to TRBD1. J gave up 5 bases and V 2 bases, and 8 bases lay outside the gene matches. Germline V gives CDR1 SNHLY, CDR2 FYNNEI. This CDR3 region has 15 residues. The CDR3 nucleotides read TGTGCCAGCAGTGAACCAGCAGGGGGAGGTACTGAAGCTTTCTTT. It yields the protein CASSEPAGGGTEAFF.

The rearrangement links TRBV18 to TRBJ1-2; D may be TRBD1 (6 bases). The CDR3 runs to 14 residues. Germline-derived CDR1 and CDR2 are KGHSH and LQKENI. V lost 3 bases and J 6 bases, leaving 14 bases between the germline ends. CDR3 sequence reads: CASSPPGDLDGYTF. The CDR3 DNA reads TGTGCCAGCTCACCTCCAGGGGATTTGGATGGCTACACCTTC.

The chain has TRBV5-1 and TRBJ2-5; 11 bases are shared with TRBD1. Germline CDR1 reads SGHRS; CDR2 reads YFSETQ. With 0 bases clipped from V and 4 bases from J, the junction kept 11 bases outside the gene matches. The CDR3 consists of 18 residues. CDR3 bases: TGCGCCAGCAGCTTGGGATGGCAGTTGGACAGGGGGCTAGAGACCCAGTACTTC. It specifies CASSLGWQLDRGLETQYF.

The chain's CDR3 is CATSGTGYNEQFF. In nucleotides, the CDR3 is TGTGCCACCTCCGGGACAGGCTACAATGAGCAGTTCTTC. The chain links TRBV10-3 to TRBJ2-1; 8 bases map to TRBD1. The V gene end was trimmed by 10 bases and the J gene end by 3 bases; junction bases not matched to a gene: 5. CDR1 is ENHRY, CDR2 SYGVKD, per germline. This CDR3 is built from 13 residues.

The genes are TRBV9 and TRBJ2-2; D tentatively reads TRBD1 or TRBD2 (6 bases each). This CDR3 spans 17 amino acids. Between the trimmed V and J ends, which lost 4 bases and 0 bases, there was a span of 16 bases. Germline V lookup: CDR1 SGDLS, CDR2 YYNGEE. CDR3 protein: CASSLGGSGTNTGELFF. CDR3 sequence (DNA): TGTGCCAGCAGCCTAGGGGGTAGCGGAACGAACACCGGGGAGCTGTTTTTT.

The V call is TRBV27, the J call TRBJ1-5, with D perhaps matching TRBD1 (6 bases). The CDR3 spans 14 residues. CDR1 MNHEY and CDR2 SMNVEV come from the germline V gene (reference sequence). V lost 3 bases, J lost 6 bases, and 12 bases lay in between. The DNA of the CDR3 is TGTGCCAGCAGTTTTACAGGGTCTGTTCAGCCCCAGCATTTT. It translates to CASSFTGSVQPQHF.

The J gene is TRBJ2-7, the V gene TRBV6-5; TRBD2 aligns across 7 bases. The CDR3 runs to 14 residues. The J segment lost 8 bases and the V segment lost 6 bases, leaving 13 bases of the junction unmatched. CDR1 is MNHEY, CDR2 SVGAGI, per germline. CDR3 protein: CASSGLDTTSKQYF. Written as DNA, the CDR3 is TGTGCCAGCAGCGGACTAGATACTACGAGTAAGCAGTACTTC.

The J gene is TRBJ1-6, the V gene TRBV7-9, with TRBD1 identical over 8 bases. CDR3 length: 14 residues. V trimming: 1 base; J trimming: 7 bases; junction bases outside the gene matches: 0. CDR1 and CDR2 from the germline V gene are SEHNR and FQNEAQ (reference sequence). The CDR3 coding sequence is TGTGCCAGCAGCTTAGGGACAGGGAATTCACCCCTCCACTTT. The encoded protein is CASSLGTGNSPLHF.

V and J are TRBV25-1 and TRBJ2-7; 16 positions match TRBD2. The CDR3 is 17 amino acids. The V and J ends lost 5 bases and 10 bases, in that order; junction bases with no gene match: 14. CDR1 and CDR2 (germline): MGHDK, SYGVNS. The CDR3 is CASSRGQQGTSGRGQYF. The CDR3 region has the DNA TGTGCCAGCAGTCGGGGGCAGCAAGGGACTAGCGGGAGGGGACAGTACTTC.

The J gene is TRBJ2-7, the V gene TRBV5-1; TRBD2 matches 10 bases. Losses at the gene ends were 0 bases for V and 0 bases for J; bases not matched to a gene: 3. The CDR3 consists of 16 residues. CDR1 is SGHRS, CDR2 YFSETQ, per germline. In DNA, the CDR3 is TGCGCCAGCAGCTTGGTAGCGGGGGGCCTCTCCTACGAGCAGTACTTC. It yields the protein CASSLVAGGLSYEQYF.

This clone was observed a few times. This chain links TRBV7-2 with TRBJ1-1; 8 bases are shared with TRBD1. In germline, CDR1 is SGHTA, CDR2 FQGNSA. The CDR3 has 18 residues. V gave up 3 bases and J gave up 5 bases; unmatched junction bases: 17. The CDR3 spells CASSFHGQGPFTETEAFF. CDR3 sequence (DNA): TGTGCCAGCAGCTTCCACGGACAGGGTCCCTTCACGGAGACTGAAGCTTTCTTT.

This chain links TRBV28 with TRBJ2-2; possible D gene TRBD1, 5 bases. The germline CDR1 and CDR2 sequences are MDHEN and SYDVKM. V dropped 6 bases and J dropped 4 bases, with 15 bases sitting between them. The CDR3 contains 15 residues. CDR3 coding DNA: TGTGCCAGCAGCCCCTGGCAGGGCGGCACCGGGGAGCTGTTTTTT. The encoded protein is CASSPWQGGTGELFF.

In the case of this clone: One end of the junction does not line up with germline, which may come from a read error. The rearrangement uses TRBV12-5 and TRBJ2-2, with 16 bases aligning to TRBD2. The V gene's germline CDR1 is LGHNT and CDR2 FRNRAP. The CDR3 is 22 amino acids. The CDR3 loop reads CASGLVLTGTSGRAFMHRGAVF. DNA for the CDR3: TGTGCTAGTGGTTTGGTACTAACCGGGACTAGCGGGAGGGCCTTTATGCACCGGGGAGCTGTTTTT. Complete variable domain (other parts from reference TRBV12-5 and TRBJ2-2): DARVTQTPRHKVTEMGQEVTMRCQPILGHNTVFWYRQTMMQGLELLAYFRNRAPLDDSGMPKDRFSAEMPDATLATLKIQPSEPRDSAVYFCASGLVLTGTSGRAFMHRGAVFGEGSRLTVL.

The rearrangement uses TRBV28 and TRBJ2-7, with 11 bases lining up with TRBD2. V lost 7 bases, J lost 2 bases, and 4 bases stayed unmatched. The CDR3 consists of 14 residues. CDR1 is MDHEN and CDR2 is SYDVKM in the germline V gene. The CDR3 sequence is CASTGLAEPYEQYF. CDR3 sequence (DNA): TGTGCCAGCACGGGACTAGCGGAACCCTACGAGCAGTACTTC.

The chain links TRBV20-1 to TRBJ1-4; no clear D. Germline V gene lookup returns CDR1 DFQATT and CDR2 SNEGSKA (reference sequence). Trimming left V 3 bases short and J 8 bases short, with 7 bases between. The CDR3 sequence is 11 residues long. Here the CDR3 DNA reads TGCAGTGCTAGTGGCGGAGAAAAACTGTTTTTT. Its translation: CSASGGEKLFF.